The present TCR beta chain was sequenced within a study of STAT5B mutations in CD4+ large granular lymphocyte leukemia. Overall study context: The CDR3 'QG' motif was associated with a particular HLA allele among healthy donors.

Turning to this clone: Its antigen is unknown.

The study's findings and limits: Data were not HLA-matched across samples.

TCRdb keeps only in-frame clones here, not all; method: immunoSEQ multiplex PCR. The sample has some 40,000 clones; approximately 88% are singletons. Trimming took off 0 bases at V and 0 bases at J, with 10 bases between the two ends. Germline-derived CDR1 and CDR2 are SGHNT and YYREEE (reference sequence). The CDR3 has 15 amino acids. The receptor was derived from a human donor in good health. Specimen: CD4+ T cells from blood buffy coats. The V gene is TRBV5-4, the J gene TRBJ2-7; D is uncertain. CDR3 DNA sequence: TGTGCCAGCAGCTTGGGGTCCTTCCCCTCCTACGAGCAGTACTTC. This codes for CASSLGSFPSYEQYF.